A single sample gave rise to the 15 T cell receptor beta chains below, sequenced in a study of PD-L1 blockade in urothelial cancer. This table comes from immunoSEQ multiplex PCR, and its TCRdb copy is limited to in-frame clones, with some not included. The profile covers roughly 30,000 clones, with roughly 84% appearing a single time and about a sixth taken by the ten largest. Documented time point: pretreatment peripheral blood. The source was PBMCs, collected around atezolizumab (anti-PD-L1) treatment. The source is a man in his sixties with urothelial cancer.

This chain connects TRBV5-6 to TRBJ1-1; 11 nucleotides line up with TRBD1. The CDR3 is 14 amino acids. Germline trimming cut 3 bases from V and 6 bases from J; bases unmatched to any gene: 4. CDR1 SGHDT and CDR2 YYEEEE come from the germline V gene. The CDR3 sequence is CASSSGTGGAEAFF. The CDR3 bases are TGTGCCAGCAGCTCCGGGACAGGGGGAGCTGAAGCTTTCTTT. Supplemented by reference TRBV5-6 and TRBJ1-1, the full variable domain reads DAGVTQSPTHLIKTRGQQVTLRCSPKSGHDTVSWYQQALGQGPQFIFQYYEEEERQRGNFPDRFSGHQFPNYSSELNVNALLLGDSALYLCASSSGTGGAEAFFGQGTRLTVV.

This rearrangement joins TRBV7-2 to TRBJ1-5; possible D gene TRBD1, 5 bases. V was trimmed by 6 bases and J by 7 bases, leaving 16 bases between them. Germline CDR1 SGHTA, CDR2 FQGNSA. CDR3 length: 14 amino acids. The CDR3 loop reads CASSYRTGEQPQHF. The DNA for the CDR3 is TGTGCCAGCAGTTATCGGACGGGGGAACAGCCCCAGCATTTT.

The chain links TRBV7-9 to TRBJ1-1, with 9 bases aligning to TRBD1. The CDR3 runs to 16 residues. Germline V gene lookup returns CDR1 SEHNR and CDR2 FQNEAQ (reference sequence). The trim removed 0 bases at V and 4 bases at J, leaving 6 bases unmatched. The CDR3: CASSLAGTGGFTEAFF. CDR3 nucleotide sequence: TGTGCCAGCAGCTTAGCCGGCACAGGGGGCTTCACTGAAGCTTTCTTT.

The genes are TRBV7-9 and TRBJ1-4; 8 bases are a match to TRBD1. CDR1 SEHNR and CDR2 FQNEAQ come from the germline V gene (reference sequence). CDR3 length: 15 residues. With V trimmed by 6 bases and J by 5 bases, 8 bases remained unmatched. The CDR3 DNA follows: TGTGCCAGCAGACCACCCGGACAGGGAAATGAAAAACTGTTTTTT. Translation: CASRPPGQGNEKLFF.

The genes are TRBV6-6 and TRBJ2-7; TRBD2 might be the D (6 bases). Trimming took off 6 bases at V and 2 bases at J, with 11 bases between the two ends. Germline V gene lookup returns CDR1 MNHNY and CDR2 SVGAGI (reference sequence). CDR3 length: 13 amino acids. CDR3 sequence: CASRDYRAYEQYF. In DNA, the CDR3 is TGTGCCAGCAGGGACTACCGAGCCTACGAGCAGTACTTC.

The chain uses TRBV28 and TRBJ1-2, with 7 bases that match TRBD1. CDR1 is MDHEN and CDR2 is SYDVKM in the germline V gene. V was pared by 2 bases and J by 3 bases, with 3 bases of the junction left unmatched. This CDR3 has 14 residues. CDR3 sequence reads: CASSLGQGDYGYTF. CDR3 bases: TGTGCCAGCAGTTTAGGGCAGGGGGACTATGGCTACACCTTC.

CDR3: CASSPTSGGSSYEQYF. The DNA for the CDR3 is TGTGCCAGCTCACCGACTAGCGGGGGGAGCTCCTACGAGCAGTACTTC. The J gene is TRBJ2-7, the V gene TRBV18, with 13 bases identical to TRBD2. The CDR3 is 16 amino acids. The germline V gene encodes CDR1 KGHSH and CDR2 LQKENI. With 3 bases clipped from V and 0 bases from J, the junction kept 2 bases outside the gene matches.

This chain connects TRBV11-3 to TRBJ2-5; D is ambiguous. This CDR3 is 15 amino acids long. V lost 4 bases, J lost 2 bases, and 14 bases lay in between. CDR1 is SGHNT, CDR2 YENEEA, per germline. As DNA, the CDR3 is TGTGCCAGCAGCTCCGCAGCGAACTCACAAGAGACCCAGTACTTC. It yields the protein CASSSAANSQETQYF.

CDR3 region: CASSLARTVNTEAFF. The CDR3 DNA sequence: TGTGCCAGCAGCTTAGCTCGGACAGTAAACACTGAAGCTTTCTTT. The chain is built from TRBV11-2 and TRBJ1-1; a possible D gene is TRBD1 (6 bases). With 1 base removed from V and 2 bases from J, the gap between germline ends came to 11 bases. Germline-derived CDR1 and CDR2 are SGHAT and FQNNGV. The CDR3 loop spans 15 amino acids.

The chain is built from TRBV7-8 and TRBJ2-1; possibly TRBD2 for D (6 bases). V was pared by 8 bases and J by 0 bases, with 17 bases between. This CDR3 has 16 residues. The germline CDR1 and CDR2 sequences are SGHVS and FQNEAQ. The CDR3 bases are TGTGCCAGCTCCCTCAAGGGACTGGGCTCCTACAATGAGCAGTTCTTC. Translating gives CASSLKGLGSYNEQFF.

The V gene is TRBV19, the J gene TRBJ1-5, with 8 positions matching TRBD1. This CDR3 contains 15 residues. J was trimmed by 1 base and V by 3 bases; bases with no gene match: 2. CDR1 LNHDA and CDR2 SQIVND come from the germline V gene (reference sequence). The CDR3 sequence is CASSIQGASNQPQHF. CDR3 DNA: TGTGCCAGTAGTATCCAGGGGGCGAGCAATCAGCCCCAGCATTTT.

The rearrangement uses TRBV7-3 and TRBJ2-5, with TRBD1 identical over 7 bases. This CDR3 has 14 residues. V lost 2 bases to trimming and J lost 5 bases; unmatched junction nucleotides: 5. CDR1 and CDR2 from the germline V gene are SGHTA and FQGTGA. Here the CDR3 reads CASSLRGGAETQYF. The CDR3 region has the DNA TGTGCCAGCAGCTTACGAGGGGGCGCGGAGACCCAGTACTTC.

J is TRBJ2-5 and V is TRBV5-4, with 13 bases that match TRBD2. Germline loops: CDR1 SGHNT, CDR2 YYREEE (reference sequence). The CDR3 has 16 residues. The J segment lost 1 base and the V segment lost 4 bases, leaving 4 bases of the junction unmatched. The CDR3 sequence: CASSLGLAGVQETQYF. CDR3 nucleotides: TGTGCCAGCAGCCTTGGACTAGCGGGAGTCCAAGAGACCCAGTACTTC.

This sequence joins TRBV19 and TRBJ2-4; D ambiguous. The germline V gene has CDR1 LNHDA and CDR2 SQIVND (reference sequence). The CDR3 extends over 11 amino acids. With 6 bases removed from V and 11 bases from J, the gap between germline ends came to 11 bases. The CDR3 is CASRLFEVQYF. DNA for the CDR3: TGTGCCAGTAGATTGTTTGAGGTTCAGTACTTC.

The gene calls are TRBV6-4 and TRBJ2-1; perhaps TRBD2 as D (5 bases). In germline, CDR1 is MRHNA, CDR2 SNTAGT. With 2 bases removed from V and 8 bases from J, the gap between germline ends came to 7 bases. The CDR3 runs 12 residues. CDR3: CASSDGSYEQFF. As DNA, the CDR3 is TGTGCCAGCAGTGACGGGAGTTATGAGCAGTTCTTC.